This note documents a single T cell receptor (beta chain) sequence. Clones were read by immunoSEQ multiplex PCR, and TCRdb kept only the in-frame ones, dropping some. The table records more than 2,500 clones, about 77% of them present only once. CDR3 length equals 16 residues. V dropped 3 bases and J dropped 7 bases, with 18 bases sitting between them. From germline, CDR1 is MGHRA and CDR2 YSYEKL. The sample is drawn from a study of tumour-infiltrating T cells in Burkitt lymphoma. Study overall: Productive clonality predicted overall and progression-free survival.

The specimen sequenced was tumor tissue. The sequence was collected from a human donor with diffuse large B-cell lymphoma. This chain joins TRBV4-1 and TRBJ1-4; tentative D call: TRBD1 (5 bases). CDR3 sequence (DNA): TGCGCCAGCAGCCAGCTCCTAGGGACTTTAAGTGAAAAACTGTTTTTT. Protein: CASSQLLGTLSEKLFF.